This record covers a single T cell receptor (beta chain). Its target is not known. These data are taken from a study of blood T cells in healthy people across ages. Background on the study: Roughly one uniquely barcoded beta molecule per two T cells was captured. Overall study results and limits: Long-lived donors carried more naive CD4+ cells and greater diversity than aged donors.

PCR was performed a second time for 7 to 11 cycles using a sample-barcoded 5' primer and a J-beta primer mix. Each TCR beta cDNA got a 12-nucleotide random molecular identifier. TCRdb called the 5' RACE reads again in MiXCR, with one record for every CDR3 protein. The sample includes around 1,700,000 distinct CDR3 sequences, 28% of them seen just once. V was trimmed by 5 bases and J by 4 bases, leaving 12 bases between them. In germline, CDR1 is MNHEY, CDR2 SMNVEV (reference sequence). The CDR3 runs to 13 residues. The TCR comes from a woman in her twenties or thirties in good health. The sequenced sample consisted of blood. V is TRBV27 and J is TRBJ2-7; no firm D call. CDR3 nucleotides: TGTGCCAGCAGTCCCTCCTCCCATTACGAGCAGTACTTC. Amino acid sequence: CASSPSSHYEQYF.